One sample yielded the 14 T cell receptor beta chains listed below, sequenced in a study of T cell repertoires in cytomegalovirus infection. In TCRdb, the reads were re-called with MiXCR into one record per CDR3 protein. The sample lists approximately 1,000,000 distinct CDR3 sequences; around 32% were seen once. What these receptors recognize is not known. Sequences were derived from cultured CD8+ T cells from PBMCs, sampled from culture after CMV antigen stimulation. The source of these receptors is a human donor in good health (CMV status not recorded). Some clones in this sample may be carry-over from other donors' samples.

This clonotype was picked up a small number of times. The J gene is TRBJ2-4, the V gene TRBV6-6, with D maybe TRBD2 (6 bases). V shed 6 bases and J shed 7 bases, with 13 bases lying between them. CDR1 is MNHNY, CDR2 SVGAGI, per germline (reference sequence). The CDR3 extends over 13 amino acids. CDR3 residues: CASRGLGVNIQYF. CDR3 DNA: TGTGCCAGCAGGGGACTGGGGGTCAACATTCAGTACTTC.

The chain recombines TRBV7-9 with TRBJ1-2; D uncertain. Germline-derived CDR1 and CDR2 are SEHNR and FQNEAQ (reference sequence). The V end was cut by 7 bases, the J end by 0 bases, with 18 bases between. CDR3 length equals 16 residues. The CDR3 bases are TGTGCCAGCACCACTCCGACGGATTTGGCTAACTATGGCTACACCTTC. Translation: CASTTPTDLANYGYTF.

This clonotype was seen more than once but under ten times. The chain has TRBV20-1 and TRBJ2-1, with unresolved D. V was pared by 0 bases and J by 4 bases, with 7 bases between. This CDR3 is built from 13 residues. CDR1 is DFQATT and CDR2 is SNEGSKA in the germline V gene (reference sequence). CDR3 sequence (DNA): TGCAGTGCTAGAGATCTGGGTTACAATGAGCAGTTCTTC. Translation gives CSARDLGYNEQFF.

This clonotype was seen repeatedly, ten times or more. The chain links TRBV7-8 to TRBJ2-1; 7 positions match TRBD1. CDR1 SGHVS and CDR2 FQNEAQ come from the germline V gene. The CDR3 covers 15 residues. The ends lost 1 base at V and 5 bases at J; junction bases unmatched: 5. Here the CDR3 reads CASSLVRGLDNEQFF. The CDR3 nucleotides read TGTGCCAGCAGCTTAGTGAGGGGGCTAGACAATGAGCAGTTCTTC.

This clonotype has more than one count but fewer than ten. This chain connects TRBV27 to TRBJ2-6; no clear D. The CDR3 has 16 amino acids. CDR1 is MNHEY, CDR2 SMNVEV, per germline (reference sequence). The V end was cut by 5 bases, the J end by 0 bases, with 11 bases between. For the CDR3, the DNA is TGTGCCAGCAGTCCTTGGACGGACTCTGGGGCCAACGTCCTGACTTTC. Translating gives CASSPWTDSGANVLTF.

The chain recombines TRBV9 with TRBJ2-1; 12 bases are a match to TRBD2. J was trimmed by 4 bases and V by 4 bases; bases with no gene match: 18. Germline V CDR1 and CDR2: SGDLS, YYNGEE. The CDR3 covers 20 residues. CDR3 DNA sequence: TGTGCCAGCAGCCATCCTGACAACCCTAGCGGGGGGGCAATATACAATGAGCAGTTCTTC. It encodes CASSHPDNPSGGAIYNEQFF.

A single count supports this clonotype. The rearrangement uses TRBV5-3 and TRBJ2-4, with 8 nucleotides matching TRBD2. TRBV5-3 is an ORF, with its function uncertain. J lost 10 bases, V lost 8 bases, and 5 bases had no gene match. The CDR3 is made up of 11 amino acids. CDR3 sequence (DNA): TGTGCCAGCAGCGCGGGGGGTATTCAGTACTTC. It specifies CASSAGGIQYF.

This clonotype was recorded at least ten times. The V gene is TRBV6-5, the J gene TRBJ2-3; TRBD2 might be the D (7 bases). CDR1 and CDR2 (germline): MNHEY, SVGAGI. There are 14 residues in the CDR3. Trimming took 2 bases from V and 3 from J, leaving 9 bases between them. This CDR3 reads CASSYEGGTDTQYF. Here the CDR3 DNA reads TGTGCCAGCAGTTACGAGGGGGGGACAGATACGCAGTATTTT.

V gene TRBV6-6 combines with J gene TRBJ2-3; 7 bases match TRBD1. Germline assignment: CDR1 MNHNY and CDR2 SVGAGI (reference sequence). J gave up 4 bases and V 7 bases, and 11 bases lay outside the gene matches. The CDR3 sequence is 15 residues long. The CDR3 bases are TGTGCCAGCACCGTAGGGGGCTTTCGGGCAGATACGCAGTATTTT. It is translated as CASTVGGFRADTQYF.

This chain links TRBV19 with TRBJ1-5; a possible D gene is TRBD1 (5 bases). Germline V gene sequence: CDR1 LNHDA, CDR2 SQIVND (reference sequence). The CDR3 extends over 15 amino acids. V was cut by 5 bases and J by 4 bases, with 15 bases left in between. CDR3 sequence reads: CASSPGPSGNQPQHF. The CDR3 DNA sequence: TGTGCCAGTAGTCCGGGACCCAGTGGTAATCAGCCCCAGCATTTT.

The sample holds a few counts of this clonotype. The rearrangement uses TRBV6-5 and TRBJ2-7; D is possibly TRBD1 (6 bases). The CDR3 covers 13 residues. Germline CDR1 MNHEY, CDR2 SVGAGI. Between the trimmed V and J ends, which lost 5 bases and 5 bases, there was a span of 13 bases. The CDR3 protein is CASSRTGGHEQYV. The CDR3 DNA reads TGTGCCAGCAGTAGGACTGGGGGCCACGAGCAGTACGTC.

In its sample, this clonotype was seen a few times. CDR3 DNA sequence: TGCGCCAGCAGCCAAGAGACAGGGGGCTTCTACAATGAGCAGTTCTTC. This gives the protein CASSQETGGFYNEQFF. The chain joins TRBV4-1 to TRBJ2-1, with 10 bases matching TRBD1. The CDR3 length is 16 residues. Germline CDR1 and CDR2: MGHRA and YSYEKL. V was pared by 0 bases and J by 3 bases, with 2 bases of the junction left unmatched.

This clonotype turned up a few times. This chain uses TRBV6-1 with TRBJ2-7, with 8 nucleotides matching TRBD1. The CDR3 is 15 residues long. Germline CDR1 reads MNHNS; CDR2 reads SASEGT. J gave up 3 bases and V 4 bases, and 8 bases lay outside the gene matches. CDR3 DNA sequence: TGTGCCAGCAGTGGTCCCGACAGGGGATTCTACGAGCAGTACTTC. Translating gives CASSGPDRGFYEQYF.

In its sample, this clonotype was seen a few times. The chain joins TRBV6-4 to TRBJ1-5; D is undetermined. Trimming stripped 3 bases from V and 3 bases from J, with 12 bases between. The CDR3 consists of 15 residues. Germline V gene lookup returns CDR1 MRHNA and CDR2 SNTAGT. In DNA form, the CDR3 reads TGTGCCAGCAGTGAAACGGCGGACGTCAATCAGCCCCAGCATTTT. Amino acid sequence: CASSETADVNQPQHF.